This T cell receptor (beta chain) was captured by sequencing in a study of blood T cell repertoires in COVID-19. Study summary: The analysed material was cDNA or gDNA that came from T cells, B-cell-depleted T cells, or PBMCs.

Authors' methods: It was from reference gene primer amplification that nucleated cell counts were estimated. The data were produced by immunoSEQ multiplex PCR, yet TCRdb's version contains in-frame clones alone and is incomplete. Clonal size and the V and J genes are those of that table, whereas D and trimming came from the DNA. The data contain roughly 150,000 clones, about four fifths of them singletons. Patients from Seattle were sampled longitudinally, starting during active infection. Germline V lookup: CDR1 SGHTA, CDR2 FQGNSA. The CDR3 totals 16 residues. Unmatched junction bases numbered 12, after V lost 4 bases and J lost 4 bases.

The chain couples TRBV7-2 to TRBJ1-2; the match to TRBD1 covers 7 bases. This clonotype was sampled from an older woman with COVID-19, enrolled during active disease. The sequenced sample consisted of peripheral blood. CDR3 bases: TGTGCCAGCAGCTCAGACAGGGCCAAGGGAGGCTATGGCTACACCTTC. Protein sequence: CASSSDRAKGGYGYTF.